The TCR beta chain under discussion was sequenced for a study of control samples from healthy donors and cancer patients. The table came from immunoSEQ multiplex PCR; TCRdb's copy has only in-frame clones and leaves some out. The data hold roughly 140,000 clones, with around 90% observed a single time. CDR1 and CDR2 from the germline V gene are LNHDA and SQIVND (reference sequence). There are 11 residues in the CDR3. V was cut by 2 bases and J by 5 bases, with 3 bases left in between. Material for sequencing was blood. The receptor was isolated from a young man in good health. This chain connects TRBV19 to TRBJ1-1; D uncertain. CDR3 in DNA: TGTGCCAGTAGTATACCTACTGAAGCTTTCTTT. It codes for CASSIPTEAFF.